Included here is one TCR beta chain sequence, with context. The antigen it recognizes is unknown. The CDR3 contains 15 residues, cysteine and phenylalanine counted. The kept DNA is CDR3 alone, 45 bases in frame from the first base. The germline V gene (reference sequence) gives CDR1 as LNHDA and CDR2 as SQIVND. Deletion took 5 bases off V and 0 bases off J, with a span of 8 bases between the germline ends. Library method: the immunoSEQ multiplex PCR assay. The multiplex PCR relied on a mix of 60 forward primers for TCR Vbeta segments and 13 reverse primers for TCR Jbeta segments. Amplification of the CDR3 region of rearranged TCR beta genes was performed with a multiplex PCR assay on genomic DNA. On the Illumina HiSeq System, the amplified TCR beta libraries were sequenced as 87-base-pair reads. Turning to the authors' computational methods: In a later analysis, approximately 74 million unique TCR beta chains were counted across the approximately 640 repertoires, and roughly 10 million of these chains were shared by at least two donors. A nearest-neighbor algorithm error-corrected the raw reads and collapsed the reads into unique sequences, merging closely related sequences to remove PCR and sequencing errors. CDR3 sequences were aligned to IMGT reference sequences to assign V, D and J gene segments. For a sequence to be retained, a match of at least six nucleotides to both a V gene segment and a J gene segment was required. Rearrangements were classified as productive when the CDR3 lacked stop codons and remained in frame with V and J, and all other rearrangements were classified as non-productive. CDR3 was defined by IMGT convention, running from the second conserved V-encoded cysteine to the conserved J-encoded phenylalanine. In an earlier analysis of roughly 610 of the donors, sequences lacking an unambiguous match to a single V gene segment were excluded. An earlier analysis of fewer than 750 of the donors classified V segments as functional when productive rearrangements were above 56.7% and as segregating when the standard deviation between donors was above 5%. A statistical classification framework was developed to diagnose cytomegalovirus status using the catalog of TCR beta chain sequences. In a later analysis, V and J genes were assigned by comparing TCR nucleotide sequences against IMGT/GENE-DB human TR gene sequences. The TCRdist pipeline was used in a later analysis to assign CDR3 sequences and most-parsimonious VDJ recombination scenarios. In a later analysis, every TCR beta chain was defined by the combination of its CDR3 amino acid sequence and its V-gene family, and reads without a unique V-gene family were dropped. A later analysis removed roughly 590 highly shared, low-generation-probability nucleotide sequences to deal with suspected cross-contamination and a sequencing artifact. In a later analysis, a clonal expansion index was calculated for each public chain from normalized within-repertoire ranks of inferred template counts. Generation probabilities in a later analysis came from a VDJ recombination model fitted to out-of-frame rearrangements, and those results were checked against IGoR. A later analysis scored TCR-TCR, TCR-HLA and TCR-CMV co-occurrence with hypergeometric tests, applying a repertoire-size bias correction to TCR pairs. In a later analysis, false discovery rates were estimated by permuting HLA or CMV assignments 20 times. A later analysis grouped co-occurring TCRs with DBSCAN, adding TCRdist sequence similarity when clustering within HLA-allele-positive subsets. Repertoires with fewer than 30,000 or more than 120,000 public chains were left out of co-occurrence clustering, as were about five repertoires with anomalous nucleotide sharing. TCRdb mirrors the immuneACCESS table, restricted to in-frame sequences. Some clones are absent from its copies; in checked studies, under half trace to an unresolved V gene, and the reason for the others is unknown. Clone size and V and J calls were adopted from that table, with D and trimming inferred from the DNA. The sample table gives some 120,000 clones. Approximately 1.9% of the sample is taken by the ten largest.

This sample is part of a study of cytomegalovirus exposure and HLA in healthy donors (dated by TCRdb to 2015 to 2018). Regarding the complete study: An earlier analysis of 587 of the donors reported 250 to 350 Gb of sequence data and roughly 100 million unique TCR beta sequences from roughly 200 million T cells. Rather than using new phenotypic data, the later analysis identified candidate immune exposures from TCR beta sequences and from how often those sequences occurred across donors. The study aimed to test whether cataloging public T cell receptors could reveal signatures of past pathogen exposure. HLA typing covered class I and class II loci at four-digit resolution. To study patterns of TCR occurrence, a later analysis re-analyzed previously published TCR beta repertoires from 700 or so donors and added high-resolution HLA genotyping. On average, around 230,000 unique TCR beta nucleotide sequences were sequenced per donor among some 430 genotyped donors of the cohort, with roughly 18% of those sequences being non-productive. Among the approximately 430 genotyped donors, 75% to 90% belonged to the genetic ancestry cluster associated with self-reported Caucasian donors. High-throughput TCR immunosequencing, statistical association of individual TCRs with disease status, and machine learning were combined to predict cytomegalovirus infection status. Along with the roughly 710-subject first cohort, a separate validation cohort of 120 different subjects was used. Genome-wide SNP genotypes for about 55% of the roughly 670 donors were used in a later genetic analysis, which treated that subset as a discovery cohort. Typing coverage varied by locus: roughly 629-630 donors for A, B, C, DRB1 and DQB1; roughly 560 for DQA1; around 610 for DPA1; 400 to 480 for DPB1. Because of strong linkage in the cohort, roughly five DR-DQ haplotypes were treated as single units for association and clustering. An early release that covered roughly 600 HLA-typed donors contained about 300 gigabases of sequencing data and 70 million to 100 million unique TCR sequences. An earlier analysis of fewer than 700 of the donors applied high-throughput TCR beta sequencing to assess whether each TCR beta V gene segment acted as functional or pseudogenic. Every discovery cohort repertoire had been produced on one sequencing platform. Using immunosequencing, the study profiled T cell repertoires from about 620 subjects and related those repertoires to cytomegalovirus serostatus. Donor age, sex, ethnicity and CMV serostatus were compiled alongside the repertoire data. Findings and caveats that apply to the study as a whole: The authors suggested that the approach could potentially be extended to other disease states and immunological phenotypes. A group of highly shared sequence variants was considered likely to be a technical artifact of the sequencing pipeline. Roughly uniform sequencing depth across donors was assumed in presence/absence analyses, although this assumption may not hold. A later analysis found that HLA-associated TCR beta chains were more clonally expanded and had lower generation probabilities than equally common non-associated chains. An association between a missense DCLRE1C variant and V-gene and J-gene trimming of TCR beta chains was found in a later genetic analysis and replicated in an independent cohort. According to a later analysis, most CMV-associated TCR beta chains appeared to be HLA-restricted, and the HLA associations seemed to be driven largely by CMV exposure. An earlier analysis of approximately 530 of the donors showed that most TCR beta V segments appeared in productive rearrangements either about 87% or about 30% of the time, which broadly matched IMGT annotations. While some public TCRs were present in many individuals, most TCR sequences turned up only very rarely across donors. The study gave a list of 150 to 200 TCR beta chains associated with cytomegalovirus. Because counts were too low, some 16 rarely observed V segments, including chromosome 9 orphons, were excluded from the earlier analysis of about 500 of the donors. Cytomegalovirus status was reported to be diagnosed by the classifier with high specificity and sensitivity in both the original and validation cohorts. At a false discovery rate of 0.05, a later analysis linked roughly 17,000 TCR beta sequences to specific HLA alleles. Three of the identified cytomegalovirus-associated TCR beta chains were confirmed in vitro to be specific for cytomegalovirus antigens. According to a later analysis, TCR association rates differed among HLA loci, with DRB1 alleles showing the most associated TCRs and HLA-C alleles showing the fewest. The only immune exposure information available for the cohort was CMV serostatus. Only TCR beta chains were sequenced in this cohort, and the absence of alpha or paired-chain data limited detectable features. Because HLA typing was missing for some donors at each locus, association tests included only the typed subset. When HLA alleles, especially DR and DQ, strongly co-occurred, attributing TCR associations to individual alleles was difficult. According to a later genetic analysis, donors in an Asian-associated ancestry cluster had fewer N-insertions in productive TCRs than the roughly 700-donor mean. A later analysis reported that several top co-occurrence clusters appeared linked to parvovirus B19, influenza, CMV and Epstein-Barr virus. Correlated functional status among segregating V segments might reflect linkage disequilibrium, but an unknown experimental factor could not be ruled out. Because the 87-base-pair reads could not distinguish some IMGT-functional V segments, including TRBV6-2 and TRBV6-3, those segments were excluded. A further reported finding was that TCR beta sequences accurately predicted the HLA-A and HLA-B alleles for most subjects in the first cohort.

In total, 666 healthy bone marrow donors made up the cohort. At the time of sampling, all cohort members were nominally healthy, though unrecorded immune exposures were likely present. The donor tested CMV seronegative and was one of the 352 seronegative cohort members. Each donor provided a peripheral blood sample, and peripheral blood mononuclear cells were used for TCR beta sequencing. Genomic DNA extraction from the blood cell samples was performed with the Qiagen DNeasy Blood Extraction Kit. The sequencing sample was made of PBMCs. This TCR was recovered from a woman aged 55-70 years in good health and CMV-seronegative. The chain links TRBV19 with TRBJ2-6, with the D segment identity uncertain. The bases are TGTGCCAGTAGTGGCTTCCCCTCTGGGGCCAACGTCCTGACTTTC. This encodes CASSGFPSGANVLTF.